This T cell receptor (beta chain) was recovered during a study of shared clonotypes between healthy human individuals. Study results and caveats: Roughly 5.3% of naive CD4 clonotypes were common to several donors. Sorted-subset sequencing, rarefaction showed, was incomplete despite large depth.

Naive CD8 cells comprised CD45RO-negative, CCR7-positively selected cells, excluding terminally differentiated effector memory CD45RA+ cells. Of note for this clone: The antigen is not known.

Trimming shortened V by 6 bases and J by 1 base, and 6 bases separated the two germline ends. CDR3 length: 12 residues. The germline CDR1 and CDR2 sequences are MNHEY and SMNVEV (reference sequence). TCRdb's copy holds only in-frame clones and misses some; the assay was immunoSEQ multiplex PCR. The sample contains around 600,000 clones, approximately 96% of which appear only once. The chain links TRBV27 to TRBJ1-1; D remains ambiguous. Sequencing was carried out using naive CD8+ T cells sorted from blood. This receptor was obtained from a woman aged 25 to 45 in good health. The chain's CDR3 is CASRGANTEAFF. Here the CDR3 DNA reads TGTGCCAGCAGGGGCGCGAACACTGAAGCTTTCTTT.